This T cell receptor beta chain derives from a study of identical twins. A few counts support this clonotype. The CDR3 totals 14 residues. In germline, CDR1 is LNHDA, CDR2 SQIVND (reference sequence). Deletions cut 1 base from V and 8 bases from J, with 14 bases between. TCRdb analysed the 5' RACE reads with MiXCR anew, one entry per CDR3 protein. The table lists approximately 1.8 million distinct CDR3 sequences, roughly 35% of them singletons. Sequences were obtained from cord blood. The genes are TRBV19 and TRBJ1-1, with TRBD1 as a possible D gene (5 bases). The clonotype originates from a newborn girl in good health. The CDR3 protein is CASSIADAGTEAFF. In DNA form, the CDR3 reads TGTGCCAGTAGTATAGCAGATGCGGGGACCGAAGCTTTCTTT.